The clone carrying this TCR beta chain appeared a single time. The germline CDR1 and CDR2 sequences are MNHEY and SVGEGT. Germline trimming cut 6 bases from V and 2 bases from J; bases unmatched to any gene: 12. The CDR3 is made up of 17 amino acids. RNA transcripts served as the template for amplifying TCR beta CDR3 regions. HTBI primers drove first-round RT-PCR of the TCR CDR3. TCRdb re-called the multiplex PCR reads with MiXCR, one entry per CDR3 protein. Among roughly 750,000 distinct CDR3 sequences listed, approximately 16% were seen once. Clinical symptoms, serum thyroxine, TRAb, thyroid ultrasound and orbital computed tomography informed diagnoses. This sample is part of a study of T cells in Graves' hyperthyroidism and ophthalmopathy.

Sequences were obtained from blood. The sequence was obtained from a man in his late teens or twenties with Graves' hyperthyroidism. The chain employs TRBV6-2 or TRBV6-3 and TRBJ1-5; 8 bases fit TRBD1. DNA for the CDR3: TGTGCCAGCAGCCCAGCGGCAGGGGGCTTTCGCAATCAGCCCCAGCATTTT. Translation gives CASSPAAGGFRNQPQHF.